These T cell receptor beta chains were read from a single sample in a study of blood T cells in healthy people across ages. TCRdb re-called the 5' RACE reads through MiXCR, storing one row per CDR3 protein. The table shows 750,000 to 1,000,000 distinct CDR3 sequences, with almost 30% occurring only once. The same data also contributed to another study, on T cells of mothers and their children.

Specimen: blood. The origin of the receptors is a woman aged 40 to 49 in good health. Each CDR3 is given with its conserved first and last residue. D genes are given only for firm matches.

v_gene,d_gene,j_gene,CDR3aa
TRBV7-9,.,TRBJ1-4,CASTRLGTNEKLFF
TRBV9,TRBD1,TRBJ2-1,CASNTGTAVYNEQFF
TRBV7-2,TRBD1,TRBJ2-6,CASSSRGGAGANVLTF
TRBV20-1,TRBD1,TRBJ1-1,CSARGDRGGSEAFF
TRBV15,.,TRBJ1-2,CATSREVGESYGYTF
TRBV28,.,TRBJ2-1,CASRVSPYYEQFF
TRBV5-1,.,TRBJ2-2,CASSPSSPPGELFF
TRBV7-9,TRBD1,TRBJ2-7,CASSFYRGPPGYEQYF
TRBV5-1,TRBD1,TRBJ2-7,CASSHGQGDLYEQYF
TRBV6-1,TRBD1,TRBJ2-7,CASSGRSGQSYEQYF
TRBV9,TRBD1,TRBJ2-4,CASSRTGGTNIQYF
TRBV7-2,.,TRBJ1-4,CASSSNSVTNEKLFF
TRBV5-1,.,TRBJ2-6,CASSSDLLSGANVLTF
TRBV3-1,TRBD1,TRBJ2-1,CASSRDRGSYNEQFF
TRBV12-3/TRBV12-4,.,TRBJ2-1,CASSVRTYNEQFF
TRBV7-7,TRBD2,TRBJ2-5,CASSLRRVGLAGDEETQYF
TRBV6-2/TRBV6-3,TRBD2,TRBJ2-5,CASRRIRTSGGKETQYF
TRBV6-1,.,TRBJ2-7,CASSGGGAGYEQYF
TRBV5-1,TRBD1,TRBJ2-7,CASSTRTGGVEQYF
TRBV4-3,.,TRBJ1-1,CASSLGTSVAFF
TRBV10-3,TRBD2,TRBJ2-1,CAISPGTTSYNEQFF
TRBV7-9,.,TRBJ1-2,CASSAMGRSSLKYGYTF